This entry lists 17 T cell receptor beta chains sequenced from one sample in a study of breast tumors, draining lymph nodes, adjacent tissues. TCRdb fed the multiplex PCR reads into MiXCR, producing one record per CDR3 protein. Here the sample spans some 49,000 distinct CDR3 sequences, around 23% being singletons. Material for sequencing was breast tumor tissue. The source is a female donor with breast cancer. Some clones in this sample may be carry-over from other donors' samples.

This clonotype was detected ten times or more. This chain joins TRBV14 and TRBJ1-2; TRBD1 aligns across 7 bases. Germline trimming cut 1 base from V and 4 bases from J; bases unmatched to any gene: 0. The CDR3 extends over 13 amino acids. Germline loops: CDR1 SGHDN, CDR2 FVKESK. The CDR3 coding sequence is TGTGCCAGCAGCCAAGGGACAGGCTATGGCTACACCTTC. It translates to CASSQGTGYGYTF. Variable domain in full (rest from reference TRBV14 and TRBJ1-2): EAGVTQFPSHSVIEKGQTVTLRCDPISGHDNLYWYRRVMGKEIKFLLHFVKESKQDESGMPNNRFLAERTGGTYSTLKVQPAELEDSGVYFCASSQGTGYGYTFGSGTRLTVV.

This clonotype was observed at least ten times. CDR3 region: CASSPEGYNEQFF. DNA of the CDR3: TGTGCCAGCAGCCCCGAGGGTTACAATGAGCAGTTCTTC. The chain recombines TRBV7-2 with TRBJ2-1, with a possible D match to TRBD2 (5 bases). Per germline, CDR1 SGHTA and CDR2 FQGNSA. The CDR3 length is 13 residues. Trimming shortened V by 5 bases and J by 4 bases, and 9 bases separated the two germline ends.

This clonotype came up many times. The V call is TRBV6-4, the J call TRBJ2-1; D gene unclear. V was shortened by 8 bases and J by 9 bases, with 17 bases between the two germline ends. CDR3 length: 13 residues. Germline V gene sequence: CDR1 MRHNA, CDR2 SNTAGT. CDR3 nucleotides: TGTGCCAGCTCCCGGGCTGCTAACGGTGAGCAGTTCTTC. It encodes CASSRAANGEQFF.

In its sample, this clonotype was seen many times. This sequence joins TRBV12-3 or TRBV12-4 and TRBJ1-2; D unclear. Trimming left V 2 bases short and J 4 bases short, with 11 bases between. The CDR3 spans 14 residues. CDR3 in DNA: TGTGCCAGCAGTTTACCATCGGGAATCTATGGCTACACCTTC. Encoded protein: CASSLPSGIYGYTF.

This clonotype was detected many times. V and J are TRBV12-3 or TRBV12-4 and TRBJ2-7, with D perhaps matching TRBD2 (6 bases). The germline V and J ends were trimmed by 11 bases and 0 bases, with 29 bases remaining between them. This CDR3 is built from 18 residues. For the CDR3, the DNA is TGTGCCCGCGCCCCAGGGAGGAAGGATACTAGCTGCTCCTACGAGCAGTACTTC. Its translation is CARAPGRKDTSCSYEQYF.

This clonotype was seen a few times. The chain has TRBV18 and TRBJ2-1; 8 bases agree with TRBD2. CDR3 size: 17 residues. V lost 3 bases and J lost 2; bases outside the gene matches: 9. Germline V gene lookup returns CDR1 KGHSH and CDR2 LQKENI. The CDR3 loop is CASSPSESGSPYNEQFF. In DNA, the CDR3 is TGTGCCAGCTCACCCTCGGAAAGCGGGAGTCCCTACAATGAGCAGTTCTTC. Full variable domain (outside the CDR3, taken from reference TRBV18 and TRBJ2-1): NAGVMQNPRHLVRRRGQEARLRCSPMKGHSHVYWYRQLPEEGLKFMVYLQKENIIDESGMPKERFSAEFPKEGPSILRIQQVVRGDSAAYFCASSPSESGSPYNEQFFGPGTRLTVL.

Worth noting for this clonotype: Given a much more abundant clone one base away, this may be a read error. The chain is built from TRBV12-5 and TRBJ1-2; no clear D gene. The germline gives CDR1 LGHNT, CDR2 FRNRAP. The CDR3 extends over 13 amino acids. CDR3 amino acids: CASGSYPAGGHTF. The CDR3 bases are TGTGCTAGTGGTTCCTACCCGGCAGGTGGCCACACCTTC.

This clonotype was observed at least ten times. The chain carries TRBV28 and TRBJ1-2; D uncertain. The length of the CDR3 is 12 residues. Germline CDR1 reads MDHEN; CDR2 reads SYDVKM. V was clipped by 5 bases and J by 3 bases, with 7 bases between them. The CDR3 reads CASSRGDYGYTF. DNA for the CDR3: TGTGCCAGCAGTCGCGGGGACTATGGCTACACCTTC.

This clonotype has at least ten counts. This rearrangement joins TRBV4-2 to TRBJ1-5; the match to TRBD1 covers 9 bases. J gave up 6 bases and V 4 bases, and 4 bases lay outside the gene matches. The CDR3 extends over 14 amino acids. Germline-derived CDR1 and CDR2 are LGHNA and YNFKEQ. For the CDR3, the DNA is TGTGCCAGCAGCCTCGACAGGGGGGGTCAGCCCCAGCATTTT. Translated: CASSLDRGGQPQHF.

This clonotype was counted at least ten times. The gene calls are TRBV4-2 and TRBJ2-7; D is perhaps TRBD2 (5 bases). From germline, CDR1 is LGHNA and CDR2 YNFKEQ. Trimming left V 3 bases short and J 0 bases short, with 9 bases between. The CDR3 totals 14 residues. The CDR3 protein is CASSHERTSYEQYF. The CDR3 coding sequence is TGTGCCAGCAGCCATGAGCGGACCTCCTACGAGCAGTACTTC.

A note on this clonotype: A much bigger clone sits one base away, suggesting this may be a read error. V and J are TRBV27 and TRBJ1-6, with D unresolved. V shed 7 bases and J shed 0 bases, with 13 bases lying between them. Germline V lookup: CDR1 MNHEY, CDR2 SMNVEV (reference sequence). The CDR3 spans 16 residues. CDR3 nucleotide sequence: TGTGCCAGCAAGTTGGAGGGTAGCTCCTATAATTCACCCCTCCACTTT. Its protein product is CASKLEGSSYNSPLHF.

The chain employs TRBV19 and TRBJ2-4; the D gene is possibly TRBD2 (5 bases). Trimming shortened V by 7 bases and J by 4 bases, and 8 bases separated the two germline ends. The V gene's germline CDR1 is LNHDA and CDR2 SQIVND (reference sequence). The length of the CDR3 is 12 residues. The CDR3 DNA reads as TGTGCCAGTAAAACGGGGAAAAACATTCAGTACTTC. This gives the protein CASKTGKNIQYF.

This clonotype has ten or more counts. The chain couples TRBV5-1 to TRBJ2-1, with D maybe TRBD1 (5 bases). The CDR3 has 14 amino acids. Germline V gives CDR1 SGHRS, CDR2 YFSETQ. V lost 4 bases and J lost 6, with 14 bases in between. CDR3 nucleotide sequence: TGCGCCAGCAGCACCCAGGGATGGGGCAATGAGCAGTTCTTC. This gives the protein CASSTQGWGNEQFF. The variable domain in full, completed from reference TRBV5-1 and TRBJ2-1, reads KAGVTQTPRYLIKTRGQQVTLSCSPISGHRSVSWYQQTPGQGLQFLFEYFSETQRNKGNFPGRFSGRQFSNSRSEMNVSTLELGDSALYLCASSTQGWGNEQFFGPGTRLTVL.

This clonotype was counted at least ten times. The chain carries TRBV19 and TRBJ1-2; D not certain. The ends were cut back, 5 bases at V and 2 bases at J, with 9 bases in the middle. Germline lookup yields CDR1 LNHDA and CDR2 SQIVND (reference sequence). The CDR3 extends over 13 amino acids. The DNA of the CDR3 is TGTGCCAGTAGTGGTAGTAGGAACTATGGCTACACCTTC. It is translated as CASSGSRNYGYTF.

There are many counts of this clonotype. The gene calls are TRBV9 and TRBJ2-7; a possible D gene is TRBD2 (5 bases). The CDR3 is 15 amino acids. From germline, CDR1 is SGDLS and CDR2 YYNGEE. V lost 3 bases, J lost 5 bases, and 18 bases lay in between. This CDR3 reads CASSGRDPLMHEQYF. CDR3 bases: TGTGCCAGCAGCGGCCGGGATCCCCTTATGCACGAGCAGTACTTC.

This clonotype was found many times. J is TRBJ2-2 and V is TRBV24-1; TRBD1 agrees at 8 bases. The CDR3 loop spans 16 amino acids. The trim removed 4 bases at V and 7 bases at J, leaving 10 bases unmatched. Germline assignment: CDR1 KGHDR and CDR2 SFDVKD. The CDR3 reads CATSDLGQGSVGELFF. CDR3 in DNA: TGTGCCACCAGTGACCTTGGACAGGGTTCAGTCGGGGAGCTGTTTTTT.

CDR3 bases: TGTGCCAGCAGCCAGGATACAGGGGTAACCGGGGAGCTGTTTTTT. This translates into CASSQDTGVTGELFF. V and J are TRBV4-2 and TRBJ2-2, with TRBD1 matching over 7 bases. The CDR3 contains 15 residues. The germline V gene encodes CDR1 LGHNA and CDR2 YNFKEQ. V gave up 3 bases and J gave up 5 bases; unmatched junction bases: 6.